What follows describes a single T cell receptor (beta chain). The antigen is not known. The data originate from a study of T cell clonotyping in hematopoietic cell transplantation. The CDR3 has 14 amino acids. Germline V gives CDR1 SGHNT, CDR2 YYREEE (reference sequence). Deletions cut 7 bases from V and 0 bases from J, with 12 bases between. Samples: about 28 days before transplant, then days 30, 100 and 180 after. Findings of the study overall: CD4 and CD8 repertoire contributions could not be separated without sorting.

The repertoire was sequenced with immunoSEQ multiplex PCR; TCRdb's copy has only in-frame clones and lacks some. This sample yields approximately 8,800 clones, of which over 85% are seen a single time; 5.7% belongs to the top ten. The chain joins TRBV5-4 to TRBJ2-3, with D possibly being TRBD2 (6 bases). The input for sequencing was PBMCs, taken 100 days after allogeneic stem cell transplant. The receptor was isolated from a male patient in his fifties who had an allogeneic stem cell transplant from a related donor, so T cells may come from the graft donor. Some clones in this sample may be carry-over from other donors' samples. This CDR3 reads CASSAAGSTDTQYF. DNA for the CDR3: TGTGCCAGCTCAGCTGCGGGGAGCACAGATACGCAGTATTTT.